A selection of T cell receptor beta chains follows, all from one sample in a study of T cells after yellow fever vaccination. TCRdb processed the 5' RACE reads anew with MiXCR; each CDR3 protein has one entry. The table has about 500,000 distinct CDR3 sequences, about a sixth seen once. The sample here was PBMCs, taken more than 4 days after the first yellow fever vaccination. These receptors originate from a man between 18 and 29 years old who received the YFV17D yellow fever vaccine. Both conserved end residues are part of each CDR3. The D gene is left open where the match is weak. Size values are once, few and many counts, or a class for expanded clones, and some rows have none.

v_gene	d_gene	j_gene	abundance	CDR3nt	CDR3aa
TRBV11-2	TRBD1	TRBJ2-2	-	TGTGCCAGCAGAGAGACAGGGGGTGGGACCGGGGAGCTGTTTTTT	CASRETGGGTGELFF
TRBV12-3/TRBV12-4	TRBD1	TRBJ2-5	-	TGTGCCAGCAGTTTCGGTAGGGGGCGAGAGACCCAGTACTTC	CASSFGRGRETQYF
TRBV9	TRBD1	TRBJ2-7	few	TGTGCCAGCAGCCCATGGACAGGGATAGCCCACGAGCAGTACTTC	CASSPWTGIAHEQYF
TRBV5-1	TRBD1	TRBJ2-4	many	TGCGCCAGCAGCTTCGCAGGGGGCGAGAAAAACATTCAGTACTTC	CASSFAGGEKNIQYF
TRBV7-9	-	TRBJ1-1	few	TGTGCCAGCAGCTTAGATCTGTTCACTGAAGCTTTCTTT	CASSLDLFTEAFF
TRBV5-6	-	TRBJ2-4	few	TGTGCCAGCAGCTTGGGGTTCGGGGCTCTAGCCAAAAACATTCAGTACTTC	CASSLGFGALAKNIQYF
TRBV4-1	-	TRBJ1-1	-	TGCGCCAGCAGCCAAGAGCAGCCCTCTGTGAGCACTGAAGCTTTCTTT	CASSQEQPSVSTEAFF
TRBV5-6	TRBD1	TRBJ1-5	-	TGTGCCAGCAGCCAGGGACAGACGGGCCCCCAGCATTTT	CASSQGQTGPQHF
TRBV6-1	TRBD1	TRBJ1-1	-	TGTGCCAGCAGGTCGGACAGGGTGAACACTGAAGCTTTCTTT	CASRSDRVNTEAFF
TRBV12-3/TRBV12-4	TRBD1	TRBJ1-4	few	TGTGCCAGCAGTCCTGGACAGGGGGCTGAAAAACTGTTTTTT	CASSPGQGAEKLFF
TRBV6-5	TRBD1	TRBJ2-1	few	TGTGCCAGCAGTTCAGGGGGCCCCTCCTACAATGAGCAGTTCTTC	CASSSGGPSYNEQFF
TRBV5-5	-	TRBJ2-5	many	TGTGCCAGCAGCGCTGACTCCCAAGAGACCCAGTACTTC	CASSADSQETQYF
TRBV4-2	TRBD1	TRBJ2-7	few	TGTGCCAGCAGCCAGGAGGACAGGGGGAGTGCCTACGAGCAGTACTTC	CASSQEDRGSAYEQYF
TRBV6-5	-	TRBJ2-7	few	TGTGCCAGCAGTTACTCGGGTGGCTATTCCTACGAGCAGTACTTC	CASSYSGGYSYEQYF
TRBV4-1	-	TRBJ1-2	-	TGCGCCAGCAGCGCCGGGACACAGACTAACTATGGCTACACCTTC	CASSAGTQTNYGYTF
TRBV10-2	-	TRBJ1-2	-	TGCGCCACCAAAGGGCGGGGGACGGGAGGCTACACCTTC	CATKGRGTGGYTF
TRBV6-5	-	TRBJ1-1	many	TGTGCCAGCAGGTCAGGGGACACTGAAGCTTTCTTT	CASRSGDTEAFF
TRBV12-3/TRBV12-4	TRBD1	TRBJ1-1	many	TGTGCCAGCAGTTACTATTTTGGGACAGGGAACACTGAAGCTTTCTTT	CASSYYFGTGNTEAFF
TRBV19	-	TRBJ1-5	-	TGTGCCAGTAGTTTTTCGGGGGGTCAGCCCCAGCATTTT	CASSFSGGQPQHF
TRBV7-2	-	TRBJ1-1	few	TGTGCCAGCAGCATGGGGACGGCGAACACTGAAGCTTTCTTT	CASSMGTANTEAFF
TRBV5-1	TRBD2	TRBJ2-7	few	TGCGCCAGCAGGCTAGCGGGGGGACAATACGCCTACGAGCAGTACTTC	CASRLAGGQYAYEQYF
TRBV2	-	TRBJ2-5	many	TGTGCCAGCGGGTCCGTGCGGCACTTC	CASGSVRHF
TRBV29-1	TRBD2	TRBJ2-3	-	TGCAGCATGGGGACTAGCGGGGGTTCCACAGATACGCAGTATTTT	CSMGTSGGSTDTQYF
TRBV5-4	-	TRBJ2-5	once	TGTGCCAGCAGCCAATGGAGCGGGGAGACCCAGTACTTC	CASSQWSGETQYF
TRBV6-1	-	TRBJ2-4	few	TGTGCCAGCACTCCCCCAACCAAAAACATTCAGTACTTC	CASTPPTKNIQYF
TRBV27	-	TRBJ2-1	few	TGTGCCAGCCTGCAGGCGGCGGCGAGCTCCTACAATGAGCAGTTCTTC	CASLQAAASSYNEQFF
TRBV20-1	-	TRBJ2-1	-	TGCAGTGCCACGGGACTCAAGGAGGAGCAGTTCTTC	CSATGLKEEQFF
TRBV29-1	-	TRBJ1-1	-	TGCAGCGTTTATCCCCCCGGTTTCACTGAAGCTTTCTTT	CSVYPPGFTEAFF
TRBV20-1	-	TRBJ2-3	-	TGCAGTGCTAGAGGGCAGGGATCAGATACGCAGTATTTT	CSARGQGSDTQYF
TRBV7-9	-	TRBJ2-3	-	TGTGCCAGCAGCTTCTTATCCAGGATGGAAGATACGCAGTATTTT	CASSFLSRMEDTQYF
TRBV4-2	-	TRBJ1-6	-	TGTGCCAGCAGCAAAGGAGGGCACCAGCGTAATTCACCCCTCCACTTT	CASSKGGHQRNSPLHF
TRBV5-1	-	TRBJ1-6	-	TGCGCCAGCAGGCAGGGACCTAATTCACCCCTCCACTTT	CASRQGPNSPLHF
TRBV19	TRBD1	TRBJ1-2	-	TGTGCCAGTACCTCTCTTCGGACAGGGGGTAACTATGGCTACACCTTC	CASTSLRTGGNYGYTF
TRBV19	TRBD1	TRBJ2-1	-	TGTGCCAGTAGTATCCGGCCGGGACAGGCTTACAATGAGCAGTTCTTC	CASSIRPGQAYNEQFF
TRBV20-1	-	TRBJ2-7	-	TGCAGTACCAGGACAGAGACCTACGAGCAGTACTTC	CSTRTETYEQYF
TRBV4-1	-	TRBJ1-2	few	TGCGCCAGCAGCTCGGGACGGTATAACTATGGCTACACCTTC	CASSSGRYNYGYTF
TRBV29-1	-	TRBJ1-5	-	TGCAGCGTTGAACTAGGGAATCAGCCCCAGCATTTT	CSVELGNQPQHF
TRBV6-2/TRBV6-3	-	TRBJ1-5	-	TGTGCCAGCAGTTTGCGCTATAGCAATCAGCCCCAGCATTTT	CASSLRYSNQPQHF
TRBV6-5	-	TRBJ1-1	few	TGTGCCAGCAGTTACTTTGGGACAAGCACTGAAGCTTTCTTT	CASSYFGTSTEAFF
TRBV7-3	-	TRBJ1-1	-	TGTGCCAGCCGTACAAGGGTTGGGACTGAAGCTTTCTTT	CASRTRVGTEAFF
TRBV7-2	-	TRBJ1-2	-	TGTGCCAGCAGCTTTGGTAGCGGTGTTAGGGGTAGTGGCTACACCTTC	CASSFGSGVRGSGYTF